A selection of T cell receptor beta chains follows, all from one sample in a study of blood T cell repertoires in COVID-19. Method: immunoSEQ multiplex PCR; TCRdb's copy keeps in-frame clones and lacks some. Counted here are about 80,000 clones, about four fifths occurring once; the ten biggest clones make up about 10%. Sequencing was done on a sample of peripheral blood. The receptors were sampled from a human donor in a cohort sampled during active COVID-19. CDR3s include the opening cysteine and the closing phenylalanine or tryptophan. A D gene is named only where the DNA matches it firmly. Clone size is shown for a subset of rows, as once, few, many or a class of expanded clone.

V: TRBV5-1
D: -
J: TRBJ2-1
size: -
CDR3: CASSLEGGVYNEQFF
DNA: TGCGCCAGCAGCTTGGAGGGCGGGGTCTACAATGAGCAGTTCTTC

V: TRBV3-1/TRBV3-2
D: TRBD2
J: TRBJ2-7
size: -
CDR3: CASSQKLAGATEQYF
DNA: TGTGCCAGCAGCCAAAAACTAGCGGGAGCTACCGAGCAGTACTTC

V: TRBV10-3
D: -
J: TRBJ1-5
size: -
CDR3: CAIRGRGDQPQHF
DNA: TGTGCCATAAGAGGCAGGGGAGACCAGCCCCAGCATTTT

V: TRBV28
D: -
J: TRBJ2-7
size: -
CDR3: CASSLNHGYEQYF
DNA: TGTGCCAGCAGTTTGAATCACGGGTACGAGCAGTACTTC

V: TRBV7-3
D: -
J: TRBJ1-2
size: -
CDR3: CASSLTSADGYTF
DNA: TGTGCCAGCAGCTTAACGAGTGCGGATGGCTACACCTTC

V: TRBV9
D: -
J: TRBJ1-6
size: once
CDR3: CASSLRGRDSPLHF
DNA: TGTGCCAGCAGCTTAAGGGGTAGGGATTCACCCCTCCACTTT

V: TRBV7-6
D: TRBD1
J: TRBJ2-7
size: -
CDR3: CASSLANGQGAEEQYF
DNA: TGTGCCAGCAGCTTAGCGAACGGACAGGGGGCGGAAGAGCAGTACTTC

V: TRBV7-6
D: TRBD2
J: TRBJ2-2
size: medium-sized
CDR3: CASSKGTSGTGELFF
DNA: TGTGCCAGCAGCAAAGGGACTAGCGGGACCGGGGAGCTGTTTTTT

V: TRBV2
D: -
J: TRBJ1-2
size: -
CDR3: CASQRENYGYTF
DNA: TGTGCCAGCCAGAGGGAAAACTATGGCTACACCTTC

V: TRBV19
D: -
J: TRBJ2-1
size: -
CDR3: CASRPRGQQSGSSYNEQFF
DNA: TGTGCCAGTAGGCCCAGGGGCCAGCAGTCAGGTAGCTCCTACAATGAGCAGTTCTTC

V: TRBV5-6
D: TRBD2
J: TRBJ2-7
size: -
CDR3: CASSLGRPLAAEIHEQYF
DNA: TGTGCCAGCAGCTTGGGGCGGCCTCTAGCGGCGGAGATCCACGAGCAGTACTTC

V: TRBV7-9
D: TRBD1
J: TRBJ1-1
size: -
CDR3: CASSLQGADTEAFF
DNA: TGTGCCAGCAGCCTACAGGGGGCGGACACTGAAGCTTTCTTT

V: TRBV5-4
D: TRBD1
J: TRBJ1-2
size: -
CDR3: CASSVGQVNGYTF
DNA: TGTGCCAGCAGCGTGGGACAGGTTAATGGCTACACCTTC

V: TRBV24-1
D: -
J: TRBJ1-2
size: -
CDR3: CATSAADYGYTF
DNA: TGTGCCACCAGTGCCGCGGATTATGGCTACACCTTC

V: TRBV6-5
D: TRBD1
J: TRBJ2-7
size: -
CDR3: CASSMAGTGKYEQYF
DNA: TGTGCCAGCAGCATGGCGGGGACAGGGAAGTACGAGCAGTACTTC

V: TRBV11-2
D: TRBD1
J: TRBJ1-1
size: -
CDR3: CASSPLDRENTEAFF
DNA: TGTGCCAGCAGCCCTCTCGACAGGGAAAACACTGAAGCTTTCTTT

V: TRBV18
D: -
J: TRBJ2-5
size: -
CDR3: CASSPQQTKETQYF
DNA: TGTGCCAGCTCACCTCAGCAAACTAAAGAGACCCAGTACTTC

V: TRBV3-1/TRBV3-2
D: -
J: TRBJ1-4
size: -
CDR3: CASSPGGEKLFF
DNA: TGTGCCAGCAGCCCCGGTGGTGAAAAACTGTTTTTT

V: TRBV14
D: -
J: TRBJ2-3
size: -
CDR3: CASSQPGTRWSTDTQYF
DNA: TGTGCCAGCAGCCAACCAGGGACACGCTGGAGCACAGATACGCAGTATTTT

V: TRBV6-5
D: -
J: TRBJ2-3
size: -
CDR3: CASSLGAATDTQYF
DNA: TGTGCCAGCTCTCTAGGGGCCGCAACAGATACGCAGTATTTT